This TCR beta chain was observed in a study of cytomegalovirus exposure and HLA in healthy donors. The CDR3 is 17 amino acids. CDR1 and CDR2 from the germline V gene are KGHSH and LQKENI. V gave up 2 bases and J gave up 1 base, with 15 bases separating them. In regard to this clone: Its target is unknown.

The PCR was carried out with 60 Vbeta primers and 13 Jbeta primers. The repertoire was sequenced with immunoSEQ multiplex PCR; TCRdb's copy has only in-frame clones and lacks some. The repertoire holds 90,000 or so clones, with 80% as singletons. Findings and caveats of the study: Donors were assumed by presence/absence analyses to have roughly uniform sequencing depth. Later analysis associated a missense DCLRE1C variant with TCR beta V- and J-gene trimming. Researchers had no immune exposure information except CMV serostatus available. Altogether, around 160 TCR beta chains were recorded as cytomegalovirus-associated.

The TCR was taken from a man aged 50 to 60 in good health and CMV-seropositive. The genes are TRBV18 and TRBJ2-1, with D uncertain. Sequences were obtained from PBMCs. This CDR3 reads CASSPSNSQMSYNEQFF. CDR3 coding DNA: TGTGCCAGCTCACCATCGAACAGCCAAATGTCCTACAATGAGCAGTTCTTC.